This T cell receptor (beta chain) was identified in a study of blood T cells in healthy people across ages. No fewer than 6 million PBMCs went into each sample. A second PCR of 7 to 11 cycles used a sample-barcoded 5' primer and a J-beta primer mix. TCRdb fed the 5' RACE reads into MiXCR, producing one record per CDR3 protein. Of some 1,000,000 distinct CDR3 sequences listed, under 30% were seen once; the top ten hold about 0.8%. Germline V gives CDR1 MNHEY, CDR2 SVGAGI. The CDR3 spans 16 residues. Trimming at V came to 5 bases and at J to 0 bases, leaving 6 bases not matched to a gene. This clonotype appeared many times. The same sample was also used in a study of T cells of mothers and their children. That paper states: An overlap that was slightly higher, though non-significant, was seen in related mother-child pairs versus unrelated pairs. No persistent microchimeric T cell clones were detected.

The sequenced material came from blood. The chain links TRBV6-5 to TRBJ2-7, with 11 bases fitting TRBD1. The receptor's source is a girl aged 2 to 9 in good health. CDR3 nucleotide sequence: TGTGCCAGCAGTACTTGGGACAGGGGGAGCTCCTACGAGCAGTACTTC. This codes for CASSTWDRGSSYEQYF.